This TCR beta chain comes out of a study of cytomegalovirus exposure and HLA in healthy donors (dated by TCRdb to the late 2010s). With regard to the full study: In an earlier analysis of 587 of the donors, under 300 Gb of sequence data and 120 million or so unique TCR beta sequences from about 190 million T cells were reported. In a later genetic analysis, genome-wide SNP genotypes for about three fifths of the 666 donors were used, and that subset was treated as a discovery cohort. Every discovery cohort repertoire had been produced on one sequencing platform. A later analysis re-examined previously published TCR beta repertoires from more than 650 donors and added high-resolution HLA genotyping to investigate patterns of TCR occurrence. Class I and class II HLA loci were covered by the typing at four-digit resolution. Rather than using new phenotypic data, the later analysis identified candidate immune exposures from TCR beta sequences and from how often those sequences occurred across donors. To decide whether each TCR beta V gene segment behaved as functional or pseudogenic, an earlier analysis of approximately 620 of the donors relied on high-throughput TCR beta sequencing. The study aimed to test whether signatures of past pathogen exposure could be identified by cataloging public T cell receptors. On average, around 240,000 unique TCR beta nucleotide sequences were sequenced per donor among about 400 genotyped donors of the cohort, with roughly 18% of those sequences being non-productive. A handful of DR-DQ haplotypes were handled as single units for association and clustering because linkage in the cohort was strong. An early release that covered fewer than 750 HLA-typed donors contained about 300 gigabases of sequencing data and approximately 85 million unique TCR sequences. Alongside the repertoire data, information on donor age, sex, ethnicity and CMV serostatus was compiled. To predict cytomegalovirus infection status, the study combined high-throughput TCR immunosequencing, statistical association of individual TCRs with disease status, and machine learning. Using immunosequencing, the study profiled T cell repertoires from 500 to 800 subjects and related those repertoires to cytomegalovirus serostatus. The genetic ancestry cluster associated with self-reported Caucasian donors included approximately 85% of the 398 genotyped donors. Typing coverage differed by locus: A, B, C, DRB1 and DQB1 were typed in about 620-630 donors, DQA1 in about 560, DPA1 in 600 to 610, and DPB1 in 450 to 480. Along with the approximately 600-subject first cohort, a separate validation cohort of around 110 different subjects was used. Overall study outcomes, separate from this receptor: A further reported finding was that TCR beta sequences accurately predicted the HLA-A and HLA-B alleles for most subjects in the first cohort. Linkage disequilibrium might explain the correlated functional status among segregating V segments, but an unknown experimental factor could not be ruled out. Specific HLA alleles were associated with 15,000 to 20,000 TCR beta sequences at a false discovery rate of 0.05 in a later analysis. A later analysis found that most CMV-associated TCR beta chains appeared HLA-restricted, with HLA associations seemingly driven largely by CMV exposure. Assigning TCR associations to individual alleles was difficult when HLA alleles, especially DR and DQ, strongly co-occurred. Because counts were too low, about 18 rarely observed V segments, including chromosome 9 orphons, were excluded from the earlier analysis of around 590 of the donors. Most TCR sequences were seen in very few donors, while some public TCRs were found in many individuals. In a later genetic analysis, fewer N-insertions in productive TCRs were reported among donors in an Asian-associated ancestry cluster than the approximately 670-donor mean. Because HLA typing was unavailable for some donors at each locus, only the typed subset was used in association tests. The classifier was reported to diagnose cytomegalovirus status with high specificity and sensitivity in both the original and validation cohorts. The sequencing pipeline was judged likely to have produced a cluster of highly shared sequence variants as a technical artifact. V-gene and J-gene trimming of TCR beta chains was associated with a missense DCLRE1C variant in a later genetic analysis, and the association was replicated in an independent cohort. Presence/absence analyses assumed roughly uniform sequencing depth across donors, an assumption that may not hold. Broadly in line with IMGT annotations, most TCR beta V segments showed up in productive rearrangements about 87% or about 30% of the time in an earlier analysis of several hundred of the donors. Several of the top co-occurrence clusters appeared to be linked to parvovirus B19, influenza, CMV and Epstein-Barr virus, according to a later analysis. The only immune exposure information available for the cohort was CMV serostatus. According to the authors, the approach could potentially be generalized to other disease states and immunological phenotypes. The study gave a list of over 150 TCR beta chains associated with cytomegalovirus. A later analysis found that TCR association rates varied across HLA loci, with DRB1 alleles showing the most associated TCRs and HLA-C alleles the fewest. Compared with equally common non-associated chains, HLA-associated TCR beta chains in a later analysis were more clonally expanded and had lower generation probabilities. This cohort had only TCR beta chains sequenced, and the lack of alpha or paired-chain data limited which features could be detected. A few of the identified cytomegalovirus-associated TCR beta chains were confirmed in vitro to be specific for cytomegalovirus antigens.

About this clone itself: Its antigen remains undetermined. Compared with germline, one end of the junction differs, possibly owing to a read error.

The library was generated by the immunoSEQ multiplex PCR assay. For the multiplex PCR, a mixture combining 60 forward primers for TCR Vbeta segments and 13 reverse primers for TCR Jbeta segments was used. A multiplex PCR assay on genomic DNA amplified the CDR3 region of rearranged TCR beta genes. The Illumina HiSeq System was used to sequence the amplified TCR beta libraries as 87-base-pair reads. In the paper's pipeline: A later analysis tallied 80 million to 95 million unique TCR beta chains across the 666 repertoires, and some 10 million of those chains were shared by two or more donors. Raw reads were error-corrected and collapsed into unique sequences with a nearest-neighbor algorithm that merged closely related sequences to remove PCR and sequencing errors. CDR3 sequences were aligned to IMGT reference sequences to assign V, D and J gene segments. Each retained sequence needed at least a six-nucleotide match to both a V gene segment and a J gene segment. Rearrangements were classified as productive when the CDR3 lacked stop codons and remained in frame with V and J, and all other rearrangements were classified as non-productive. CDR3 was defined by IMGT convention, running from the second conserved V-encoded cysteine to the conserved J-encoded phenylalanine. In an earlier analysis of around 600 of the donors, sequences lacking an unambiguous match to a single V gene segment were excluded. In an earlier analysis of around 590 of the donors, a V segment was called functional when productive rearrangements were above 56.7%, and segregating when the standard deviation between donors exceeded 5%. A statistical classification framework was built to diagnose cytomegalovirus status from the catalog of TCR beta chain sequences. In a later analysis, V and J genes were assigned by comparing TCR nucleotide sequences against IMGT/GENE-DB human TR gene sequences. A later analysis assigned CDR3 sequences and most-parsimonious VDJ recombination scenarios with the TCRdist pipeline. In a later analysis, every TCR beta chain was defined by the combination of its CDR3 amino acid sequence and its V-gene family, and reads without a unique V-gene family were dropped. In a later analysis, approximately 590 highly shared, low-generation-probability nucleotide sequences were removed to address suspected cross-contamination and a sequencing artifact. A later analysis calculated a clonal expansion index for each public chain from normalized within-repertoire ranks of inferred template counts. A later analysis computed generation probabilities with a VDJ recombination model fitted to out-of-frame rearrangements, and checked the results against IGoR. Hypergeometric tests were used in a later analysis to score TCR-TCR, TCR-HLA and TCR-CMV co-occurrence, with a repertoire-size bias correction applied to the TCR pairs. False discovery rates were estimated in a later analysis by permuting HLA or CMV assignments 20 times. In a later analysis, co-occurring TCRs were grouped using DBSCAN, with TCRdist sequence similarity added in when clustering inside HLA-allele-positive subsets. Co-occurrence clustering excluded repertoires with fewer than 30,000 or more than 120,000 public chains, plus five with anomalous nucleotide sharing. The clones in this table, taken by TCRdb from immuneACCESS, are in-frame only. Not every clone is retained; where verified, under half of the shortfall comes from an unresolved V gene, and the cause of the rest is unknown. The DNA gave D and trimming, while V, J and clone size come from that table. This sample comprises about 120,000 clones, 55% to 75% of them detected only once. 1.6% of the sample rests with the top ten.

The cohort consisted of some 670 healthy bone marrow donors. All cohort members were sampled while nominally healthy, although unrecorded immune exposures were likely present. The donor was CMV seropositive and belonged to the group of 250 to 300 seropositive cohort members. Each donor provided a peripheral blood sample, and peripheral blood mononuclear cells were used for TCR beta sequencing. Genomic DNA was extracted from the blood cell samples with the Qiagen DNeasy Blood Extraction Kit. Sequenced sample: PBMCs. This TCR was sampled from a man between 25 and 39 years old in good health and CMV-seropositive.

Read as DNA, the sequence is TGTGCCAGCAGTGAAGCACCTGACACCCGGACTTTTTTT. This yields the protein CASSEAPDTRTFF. This receptor chain uses TRBV6-1 and TRBJ1-3, with the D gene call left open. Via the germline V gene, CDR1 is MNHNS and CDR2 SASEGT. CDR3 length: 13 amino acids, cysteine to phenylalanine. Kept here is only the CDR3 DNA, which spans 39 bases and is read in frame from base 1.